The clone carrying this T cell receptor beta chain was detected only a few times. The data derive from a study of control samples from healthy donors and cancer patients. Method: immunoSEQ multiplex PCR; TCRdb's copy keeps in-frame clones and lacks some. The table has 55,000 to 85,000 clones, 80% to 90% seen once. CDR1 SGDLS and CDR2 YYNGEE come from the germline V gene. V was shortened by 0 bases and J by 5 bases, with 8 bases between the two germline ends. The CDR3 covers 13 residues. Specimen: PBMCs. The sequence derives from a woman in her fifties or sixties with head and neck cancer. J is TRBJ2-5 and V is TRBV9; no firm D call. The CDR3 DNA follows: TGTGCCAGCAGCGTAGCTGATGTTGAGACCCAGTACTTC. It yields the protein CASSVADVETQYF.